The present T cell receptor (beta chain) was sequenced within a study of T cell repertoires in aging, cancer and after chemotherapy. Study overall: Over several months to years, re-sampled healthy donor repertoires clearly shared clones.

The CDR3 totals 14 residues. CDR1 GTSNPN and CDR2 SVGIG come from the germline V gene (reference sequence). V was pared by 8 bases and J by 3 bases, with 20 bases between. Regarding the study as a whole: Untreated cancer patients had significantly lower blood TCR diversity than age-matched healthy donors. Loss of evenness, beyond lost richness, contributed to age-related TCR diversity decline in cancer patients. Rebound thymic output was suggested by rising median generation probability during chemotherapy in each cancer cohort.

The template was genomic DNA from peripheral blood, not RNA. Rearranged V-D-J TRB sequences were amplified with a mixed TRB-A/B primer pool. TCRdb independently ran MiXCR on the multiplex PCR reads; one entry per CDR3 protein. The sample shows approximately 5,800 distinct CDR3 sequences, less than 50% of them seen only once. This clonotype is medium-sized (0.01 to 0.1%) within its sample. The antigen is unknown. Material for sequencing was blood. The chain links TRBV30 to TRBJ2-7, with D possibly TRBD1 on 5 matching bases. The TCR sequence derives from a human donor in good health. The CDR3 region is CASTKTENSYEQYF. CDR3 DNA: TGTGCCAGTACCAAGACAGAGAATAGCTACGAGCAGTACTTC.